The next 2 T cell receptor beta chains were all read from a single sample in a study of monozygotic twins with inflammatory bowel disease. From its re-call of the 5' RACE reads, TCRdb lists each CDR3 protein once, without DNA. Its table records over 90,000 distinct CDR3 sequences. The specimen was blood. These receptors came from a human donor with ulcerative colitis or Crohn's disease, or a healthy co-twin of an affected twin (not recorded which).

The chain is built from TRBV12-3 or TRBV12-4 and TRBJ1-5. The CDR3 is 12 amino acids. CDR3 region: CASRKENQPQHF.

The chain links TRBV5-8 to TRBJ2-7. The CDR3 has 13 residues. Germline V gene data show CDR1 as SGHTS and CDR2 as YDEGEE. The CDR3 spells CASSLAQVGGQYF.